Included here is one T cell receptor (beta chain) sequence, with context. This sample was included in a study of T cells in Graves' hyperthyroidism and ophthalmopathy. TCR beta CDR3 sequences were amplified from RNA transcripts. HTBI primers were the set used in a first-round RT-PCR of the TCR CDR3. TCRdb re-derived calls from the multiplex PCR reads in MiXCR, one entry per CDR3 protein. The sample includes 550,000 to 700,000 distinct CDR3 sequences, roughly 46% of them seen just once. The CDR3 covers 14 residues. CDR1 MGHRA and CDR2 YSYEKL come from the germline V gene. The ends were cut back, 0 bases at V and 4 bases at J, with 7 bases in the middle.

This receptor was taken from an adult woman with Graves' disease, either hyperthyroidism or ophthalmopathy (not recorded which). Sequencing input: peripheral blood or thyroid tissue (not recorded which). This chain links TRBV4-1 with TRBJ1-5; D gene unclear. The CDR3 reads CASSQDERNQPQHF. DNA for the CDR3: TGCGCCAGCAGCCAAGATGAACGTAATCAGCCCCAGCATTTT.